This TCR beta chain is from a study of resident and recirculating memory T cells in vitiligo (dated by TCRdb to the late 2010s). At the level of the whole study: For TCR beta sequencing, each of a few stable vitiligo patients provided PBMCs along with epidermis taken by shave biopsy from two lesional and two nonlesional sites. Without any cell sorting, samples were homogenized immediately before genomic DNA was extracted using the Qiagen DNeasy Blood & Tissue Kit. The human TCR beta sequencing was designed to test whether specific clones found in lesional vitiligo skin differed from the clones found in nonlesional skin and in blood.

The germline V gene specifies SGHAT as CDR1 and FQNNGV as CDR2. The CDR3, from cysteine to phenylalanine, totals 15 residues. Just CDR3 DNA is preserved here, 45 bases in frame from base 1. Trimming accounts for 3 bases at V and 1 base at J, while the number of junction bases matched to no gene is 4. Vitiligo was considered stable when no change in lesions had been observed over the previous 6 months. For classification as stable, the absence of confetti depigmentation, a clinical sign of active vitiligo, was additionally required. Anyone who had been treated within the previous three months was excluded from the study. PBMCs were isolated from heparinized blood by Ficoll density gradient centrifugation and then flash-frozen. TCR beta chains were amplified from genomic DNA with the immunoSEQ hsTCRB kit. The immunoSEQ service sequenced the TCR beta libraries on an Illumina MiSeq instrument. The original pipeline was this. Analysis of the repertoire data was performed with the immunoSEQ Analyzer. The source is immuneACCESS, and TCRdb retained only in-frame sequences with V and J called. Part of the clones is not carried over; for the studies checked, unresolved V genes explain less than half of this, and the remainder is unexplained. V, J and clone size derive from that table, while D and trimming were established from the DNA sequence. Here the sample has 39,000 or so clones; approximately 91% occur a single time. The ten largest account for around 5% of the sample.

A word on this clone: Its specific antigen is unknown. The record has no base qualities; no much larger clone is one base away.

Overall study results and their limits: Future mechanistic studies are needed so that the relative contributions of the lesion-infiltrating T cell clones and of human Trm versus Tcm pools can be evaluated. By overlap and correlation analysis, no significant repertoire overlap was shown between biopsies, even within a single patient, except for each lesion compared with itself. No unique dominant TCR clone was detected, and variation in clonality was observed among vitiligo lesions. Because TCR sequences were not shared across biopsy sites or across patients, the findings suggest that different lesions are infiltrated by different T cell clones, a pattern described as private specificity.

The sample comprised blood. The sequence links TRBV11-2 to TRBJ2-3; 7 central bases correspond to TRBD1. This receptor was obtained from a male donor with vitiligo. At the DNA level, the sequence is TGTGCCAGCAGCTTCGGGACAGCACGCACAGATACGCAGTATTTT. Its protein product is CASSFGTARTDTQYF.